Following are 27 T cell receptor beta chains from one sample sequenced in a study of control samples from healthy donors and cancer patients. Method: immunoSEQ multiplex PCR; TCRdb's copy keeps in-frame clones and lacks some. Here the sample spans 80,000 to 100,000 clones, about 90% being singletons. Sequencing was performed on blood. The receptors were gathered from a man aged 30 to 45 in good health.

The V gene is TRBV4-2, the J gene TRBJ2-5; 9 nucleotides line up with TRBD2. CDR1 is LGHNA, CDR2 YNFKEQ, per germline. The CDR3 spans 16 residues. V lost 1 base to trimming and J lost 5 bases; unmatched junction nucleotides: 8. The CDR3 is CASSQVSSGTGETQYF. As DNA, the CDR3 is TGTGCCAGCAGCCAAGTTTCTAGCGGGACCGGGGAGACCCAGTACTTC.

This clone showed up just once. This sequence joins TRBV27 and TRBJ1-5; D not certain. The CDR3 is 14 amino acids. From germline, CDR1 is MNHEY and CDR2 SMNVEV (reference sequence). The ends were cut back, 2 bases at V and 3 bases at J, with 8 bases in the middle. CDR3 loop: CASSLGQYNQPQHF. CDR3 bases: TGTGCCAGCAGTTTAGGGCAGTACAATCAGCCCCAGCATTTT.

The chain employs TRBV24-1 and TRBJ2-5; 7 nucleotides line up with TRBD2. Germline CDR1 reads KGHDR; CDR2 reads SFDVKD. The V segment lost 7 bases and the J segment 1 base; nucleotides outside the gene matches: 5. The CDR3 covers 14 residues. CDR3 amino acids: CATSSGTLQETQYF. For the CDR3, the DNA is TGTGCCACCAGCAGCGGGACTCTCCAAGAGACCCAGTACTTC.

V usage is TRBV4-1 and J usage is TRBJ2-1, with 8 bases fitting TRBD2. The CDR3 runs 15 residues. Germline V gene data show CDR1 as MGHRA and CDR2 as YSYEKL. Unmatched junction bases numbered 8, after V lost 1 base and J lost 9 bases. The CDR3 coding sequence is TGCGCCAGCAGCCAAGTCGGTCAGCGGGAGCGTGAGCAGTTCTTC. It codes for CASSQVGQREREQFF.

This clone was counted a single time. CDR3 sequence reads: CASSSNRGRGETQYF. The CDR3 DNA sequence: TGTGCCAGTAGTTCGAACAGGGGGCGTGGGGAGACCCAGTACTTC. V usage is TRBV19 and J usage is TRBJ2-5; 9 bases fit TRBD1. The CDR3 runs 15 residues. Losses at the gene ends were 5 bases for V and 5 bases for J; bases not matched to a gene: 9. The germline gives CDR1 LNHDA, CDR2 SQIVND (reference sequence).

The V gene is TRBV6-1, the J gene TRBJ1-2; TRBD1 matches at 10 bases. With V trimmed by 3 bases and J by 8 bases, 3 bases remained unmatched. This CDR3 has 13 residues. CDR1 is MNHNS and CDR2 is SASEGT in the germline V gene. This chain's CDR3 is CASSDGTGAGYTF. The CDR3 DNA follows: TGTGCCAGCAGTGACGGGACAGGGGCCGGCTACACCTTC.

The chain has TRBV19 and TRBJ1-5; D is unresolved. Per germline, CDR1 LNHDA and CDR2 SQIVND (reference sequence). Trimming took off 3 bases at V and 2 bases at J, with 11 bases between the two ends. CDR3 length: 15 residues. The CDR3 DNA follows: TGTGCCAGTAGTATTGTCTCTGAGGGCAATCAGCCCCAGCATTTT. Protein: CASSIVSEGNQPQHF.

This CDR3 reads CASSSGQGAAQPQHF. DNA for the CDR3: TGTGCCAGCAGCTCCGGACAGGGGGCGGCTCAGCCCCAGCATTTT. The chain links TRBV7-9 to TRBJ1-5; TRBD1 agrees at 11 bases. Trimming took 4 bases from V and 6 from J; bases not matched to a gene: 5. Germline V gene sequence: CDR1 SEHNR, CDR2 FQNEAQ (reference sequence). CDR3 size: 15 residues.

This chain connects TRBV18 to TRBJ2-7; 9 bases are shared with TRBD2. The CDR3 is 13 amino acids. The germline V gene encodes CDR1 KGHSH and CDR2 LQKENI. V lost 7 bases to trimming and J lost 3 bases; unmatched junction nucleotides: 4. The CDR3 protein is CASLAGDHYEQYF. In DNA form, the CDR3 reads TGTGCCAGCTTAGCGGGAGATCACTACGAGCAGTACTTC.

The rearrangement links TRBV3-1 (or the pseudogene TRBV3-2) to TRBJ2-1; no clear D. Germline-derived CDR1 and CDR2 are LGHDT and YNNKEL (reference sequence). V lost 1 base to trimming and J lost 4 bases, with 11 bases between them. This CDR3 has 15 residues. The CDR3 here is CASSQVDRAYNEQFF. The DNA for the CDR3 is TGTGCCAGCAGCCAAGTGGACCGGGCATACAATGAGCAGTTCTTC.

This chain uses TRBV7-9 with TRBJ2-7, with 7 bases fitting TRBD1. V lost 1 base, J lost 6 bases, and 6 bases stayed unmatched. The CDR3 has 14 residues. The V gene's germline CDR1 is SEHNR and CDR2 FQNEAQ (reference sequence). CDR3 coding DNA: TGTGCCAGCAGCTTAGTTGGGACAGTCCTCGAGCAGTACTTC. This sequence encodes CASSLVGTVLEQYF.

V usage is TRBV7-2 and J usage is TRBJ1-6; 8 nucleotides align to TRBD1. Germline CDR1 and CDR2: SGHTA and FQGNSA. The CDR3 covers 15 residues. V dropped 5 bases and J dropped 7; count of bases not matched to a gene: 7. CDR3 sequence reads: CASSPRTGWNSPLHF. CDR3 DNA: TGTGCCAGCAGCCCTAGGACAGGGTGGAATTCACCCCTCCACTTT.

The chain couples TRBV28 to TRBJ2-3; D is possibly TRBD2 (6 bases). Trimming took 7 bases from V and 3 from J, leaving 11 bases between them. This CDR3 has 13 amino acids. CDR1 is MDHEN, CDR2 SYDVKM, per germline. The CDR3 sequence: CASKVGGTDTQYF. In nucleotides, the CDR3 is TGTGCCAGCAAAGTTGGGGGGACAGATACGCAGTATTTT.

This clone was seen only once. The chain links TRBV5-1 to TRBJ2-3; tentatively, D is TRBD1 (6 bases). This CDR3 comprises 15 residues. The germline V and J ends were trimmed by 0 bases and 1 base, with 9 bases remaining between them. Germline CDR1 SGHRS, CDR2 YFSETQ. The CDR3 reads CASSLVGGGTDTQYF. The CDR3 DNA is TGCGCCAGCAGCTTGGTTGGGGGCGGCACAGATACGCAGTATTTT.

The J gene is TRBJ2-6, the V gene TRBV9; weak D call: TRBD1 (6 bases). V lost 5 bases to trimming and J lost 0 bases, with 21 bases between them. This CDR3 has 19 amino acids. Germline V gene lookup returns CDR1 SGDLS and CDR2 YYNGEE. CDR3 in amino acids: CASSFTGIGANSGANVLTF. The CDR3, as DNA: TGTGCCAGCAGTTTTACAGGGATTGGGGCCAACTCTGGGGCCAACGTCCTGACTTTC. Based on the CDR3 plus reference TRBV9 and TRBJ2-6, the full variable domain is DSGVTQTPKHLITATGQRVTLRCSPRSGDLSVYWYQQSLDQGLQFLIQYYNGEERAKGNILERFSAQQFPDLHSELNLSSLELGDSALYFCASSFTGIGANSGANVLTFGAGSRLTVL.

The CDR3 DNA sequence: TGTGCCAGCAGTGAACCGGACCCGTACCAAGAGACCCAGTACTTC. The encoded protein is CASSEPDPYQETQYF. The V gene is TRBV25-1, the J gene TRBJ2-5; D is ambiguous. The CDR3 is 15 residues long. Germline V gene lookup returns CDR1 MGHDK and CDR2 SYGVNS. The germline V and J ends were trimmed by 2 bases and 0 bases, with 10 bases remaining between them.

The rearrangement links TRBV4-1 to TRBJ2-2; perhaps TRBD2 as D (7 bases). This CDR3 contains 14 residues. Germline loops: CDR1 MGHRA, CDR2 YSYEKL. V was trimmed by 10 bases and J by 4 bases, leaving 16 bases between them. The CDR3 loop is CATTLGGATGELFF. The DNA of the CDR3 is TGCGCCACCACGTTAGGGGGGGCCACCGGGGAGCTGTTTTTT.

V gene TRBV4-2 combines with J gene TRBJ2-7; D is ambiguous. The germline CDR1 and CDR2 sequences are LGHNA and YNFKEQ. The CDR3 is 13 residues long. V was shortened by 4 bases and J by 5 bases, with 12 bases between the two germline ends. The CDR3 region is CASSPGPSNEQYF. The CDR3 nucleotides read TGTGCCAGCAGCCCCGGACCCTCTAACGAGCAGTACTTC.

This sequence joins TRBV18 and TRBJ2-1; 9 bases fit TRBD1. The CDR3 has 14 residues. Germline CDR1 and CDR2: KGHSH and LQKENI. V lost 5 bases and J lost 8; bases outside the gene matches: 7. CDR3 residues: CASSMGQGIDEQFF. For the CDR3, the DNA is TGTGCCAGCTCAATGGGACAGGGTATTGATGAGCAGTTCTTC.

The chain recombines TRBV5-1 with TRBJ1-1; D is ambiguous. CDR3 length equals 12 residues. Germline CDR1 is SGHRS and CDR2 is YFSETQ. V lost 2 bases and J lost 10, with 12 bases in between. Here the CDR3 DNA reads TGCGCCAGCAGCTTTAGAGGAGATGGAGCTTTCTTT. Encoded protein: CASSFRGDGAFF.

The V and J genes are TRBV7-3 and TRBJ2-3, with a tentative D call TRBD1 (5 bases). From germline, CDR1 is SGHTA and CDR2 FQGTGA. CDR3 length: 15 amino acids. V was clipped by 4 bases and J by 2 bases, with 13 bases between them. This CDR3 reads CASSSPGQPTDTQYF. DNA for the CDR3: TGTGCCAGCAGCTCACCAGGACAACCCACAGATACGCAGTATTTT. Supplemented by reference TRBV7-3 and TRBJ2-3, the full variable domain reads GAGVSQTPSNKVTEKGKYVELRCDPISGHTALYWYRQSLGQGPEFLIYFQGTGAADDSGLPNDRFFAVRPEGSVSTLKIQRTERGDSAVYLCASSSPGQPTDTQYFGPGTRLTVL.

The V gene is TRBV9, the J gene TRBJ2-5; D is unclear. Per the germline V gene, CDR1 is SGDLS and CDR2 is YYNGEE. With 0 bases removed from V and 1 base from J, the gap between germline ends came to 10 bases. This CDR3 is built from 15 residues. In DNA form, the CDR3 reads TGTGCCAGCAGCGTAGAAGGCTCGTTCCAAGAGACCCAGTACTTC. Residues: CASSVEGSFQETQYF.

The chain is built from TRBV13 and TRBJ2-5; 12 bases are a match to TRBD2. J gave up 6 bases and V 4 bases, and 6 bases lay outside the gene matches. Germline CDR1 PRHDT, CDR2 FYEKMQ (reference sequence). This CDR3 is 15 amino acids long. The CDR3 here is CASSSLAGGPKTQYF. The DNA for the CDR3 is TGTGCCAGCAGCTCTCTAGCGGGAGGGCCTAAGACCCAGTACTTC.

Notes on this clone: One junction end does not reproduce the germline sequence, and a read error may be involved. The chain links TRBV19 to TRBJ1-6, with 9 bases that match TRBD1. CDR3 size: 16 residues. Per germline, CDR1 LNHDA and CDR2 SQIVND (reference sequence). The CDR3 DNA reads TGTGCCAGTAATATAGACCGGGACAGGGCTAATTCACCCCTCCACTTT. This sequence encodes CASNIDRDRANSPLHF.

The gene calls are TRBV7-6 and TRBJ1-1; the D gene is possibly TRBD1 (6 bases). The length of the CDR3 is 13 residues. Germline V gene sequence: CDR1 SGHVS, CDR2 FNYEAQ. Trimming took 5 bases from V and 3 from J, leaving 10 bases between them. DNA of the CDR3: TGTGCCAGCAGCACTCGGACAGACACTGAAGCTTTCTTT. Translation: CASSTRTDTEAFF.

The chain is built from TRBV27 and TRBJ2-3; TRBD1 aligns across 8 bases. The CDR3 sequence is 14 residues long. CDR1 is MNHEY, CDR2 SMNVEV, per germline (reference sequence). The ends lost 8 bases at V and 8 bases at J; junction bases unmatched: 12. CDR3 protein: CASLPRQGAGTQYF. CDR3 DNA sequence: TGTGCCAGCTTGCCGAGGCAGGGGGCTGGTACGCAGTATTTT.

The chain employs TRBV7-2 and TRBJ2-2; D unresolved. Deletions cut 5 bases from V and 4 bases from J, with 8 bases between. Germline V lookup: CDR1 SGHTA, CDR2 FQGNSA. The CDR3 has 13 residues. CDR3 bases: TGTGCCAGCAGCCGTTGGTCCACCGGGGAGCTGTTTTTT. Residues: CASSRWSTGELFF.